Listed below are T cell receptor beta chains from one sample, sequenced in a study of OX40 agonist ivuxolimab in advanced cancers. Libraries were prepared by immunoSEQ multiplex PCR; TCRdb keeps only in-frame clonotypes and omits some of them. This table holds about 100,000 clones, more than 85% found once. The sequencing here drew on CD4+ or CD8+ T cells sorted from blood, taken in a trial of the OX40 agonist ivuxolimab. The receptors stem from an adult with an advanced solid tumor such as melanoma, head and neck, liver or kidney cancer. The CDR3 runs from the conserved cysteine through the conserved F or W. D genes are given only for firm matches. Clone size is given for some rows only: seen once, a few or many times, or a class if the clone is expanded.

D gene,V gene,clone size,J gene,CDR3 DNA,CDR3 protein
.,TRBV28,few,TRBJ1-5,TGTGCCAGCAGACAGGTGCTTATCAATCAGCCCCAGCATTTT,CASRQVLINQPQHF
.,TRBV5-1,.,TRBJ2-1,TGCGCCAGCAGCTCCGGGACGAATTACAATGAGCAGTTCTTC,CASSSGTNYNEQFF
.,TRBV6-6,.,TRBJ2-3,TGTGCCAGCACCCCCATAGGAGATACGCAGTATTTT,CASTPIGDTQYF
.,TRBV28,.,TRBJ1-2,TGTGCCAGCAGTCTGGCAAGAAACTATGGCTACACCTTC,CASSLARNYGYTF
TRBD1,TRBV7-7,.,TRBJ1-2,TGTGCTATGCCGGGACAGCGTTATATCTATGGCTACACCTTC,CAMPGQRYIYGYTF
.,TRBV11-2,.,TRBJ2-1,TGTGCCAGCAGCTTAAGTTTCGGGGACCGAAACAATGAGCAGTTCTTC,CASSLSFGDRNNEQFF
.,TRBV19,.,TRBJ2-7,TGTGCCAGTAGACCAAGGGGGGCAGGGGTTATTTCCTACGAGCAGTACTTC,CASRPRGAGVISYEQYF
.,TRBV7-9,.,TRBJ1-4,TGTGCCAGCAGCTTCCAGGGAATCGATGAAAAACTGTTTTTT,CASSFQGIDEKLFF
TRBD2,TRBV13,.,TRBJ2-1,TGTGCCAGCAGAAATAAAAAGCGGGAGGGCCTCGGTGAGCAGTTCTTC,CASRNKKREGLGEQFF
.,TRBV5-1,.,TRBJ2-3,TGCGCCAGCAGCTTGGGGCAGAGGATCACAGATACGCAGTATTTT,CASSLGQRITDTQYF
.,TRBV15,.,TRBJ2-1,TGTGCCACCAGCAGAGATTTGGCAAGCTCCTACAATGAGCAGTTCTTC,CATSRDLASSYNEQFF
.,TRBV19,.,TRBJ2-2,TGTGCCAGTAGGGGGCTCTCCGGGGAGCTGTTTTTT,CASRGLSGELFF